This is a list of T cell receptor beta chains from one sample in a study of T cell responses to AZD1222 COVID-19 vaccine. Sequenced by immunoSEQ multiplex PCR; TCRdb stores in-frame clones only, minus some. The sample has 160,000 or so clones; approximately 90% are singletons. The material was peripheral blood, obtained 28 days after the second AZD1222 dose. The receptors derive from an adult who received the AZD1222 COVID-19 vaccine. Both conserved end residues are part of each CDR3. The order of the fields is clone size, J gene, V gene, D gene, CDR3 protein, CDR3 DNA. D genes are given only for firm matches. The listing skips clone size in some rows; elsewhere it reads once, few, many or a size class.

NA,TRBJ2-5,TRBV7-9,TRBD2,CASSSGGLADQETQYF,TGTGCCAGCAGCTCCGGGGGACTAGCGGACCAAGAGACCCAGTACTTC
NA,TRBJ2-7,TRBV18,NA,CASSPVMGADEQYF,TGTGCCAGCTCACCAGTTATGGGGGCAGACGAGCAGTACTTC
NA,TRBJ2-2,TRBV5-1,TRBD1,CASSSTGAGELFF,TGCGCCAGCAGTTCTACAGGGGCCGGGGAGCTGTTTTTT
once,TRBJ1-1,TRBV10-3,TRBD1,CAISGQGLATEAFF,TGTGCCATCAGTGGACAGGGGTTGGCCACTGAAGCTTTCTTT
NA,TRBJ1-1,TRBV5-1,TRBD1,CASSLGRGAVKAFF,TGCGCCAGCAGCTTAGGCAGGGGGGCCGTAAAAGCTTTCTTT
NA,TRBJ1-2,TRBV6-1,NA,CASSELWTLNYGYTF,TGTGCCAGCAGTGAACTATGGACACTTAACTATGGCTACACCTTC
NA,TRBJ1-2,TRBV4-1,NA,CASSRPTADSLGGYTF,TGCGCCAGCAGCCGACCTACAGCGGACTCCCTTGGGGGCTACACCTTC
NA,TRBJ2-7,TRBV9,NA,CASSPKGGITYEQYF,TGTGCCAGCAGCCCCAAGGGGGGAATTACCTACGAGCAGTACTTC
NA,TRBJ1-6,TRBV6-5,TRBD1,CASRPGQALNSPLHF,TGTGCCAGCAGACCCGGACAGGCCCTAAATTCACCCCTCCACTTT
NA,TRBJ1-1,TRBV3-1/TRBV3-2,TRBD1,CASSQAGTGNTEAFF,TGTGCCAGCAGCCAAGCCGGGACAGGGAACACTGAAGCTTTCTTT
NA,TRBJ1-3,TRBV5-1,NA,CASSSYSGNTIYF,TGCGCCAGCAGCTCCTACTCTGGAAACACCATATATTTT
NA,TRBJ2-2,TRBV30,NA,CAWGRPRTGFTGELFF,TGTGCCTGGGGTAGGCCCCGGACGGGGTTCACCGGGGAGCTGTTTTTT